The text below deals with one TCR beta chain. This CDR3 is 11 amino acids long. Germline assignment: CDR1 SGHTA and CDR2 FQGNSA. Trimming pared 0 bases from V and 8 bases from J, leaving 4 bases between. This sample is part of a study of long-term antiretroviral therapy in people with HIV. They ran version v3.0 of the immunoSEQ assay at survey level. Assay: immunoSEQ multiplex PCR; the TCRdb copy retains only in-frame clones and omits some. This sample has about 39,000 clones; around 85% occur once, and the top ten carry roughly 5.7%. The sequenced sample was unsorted PBMCs, obtained 3.1 years after starting antiretroviral therapy. The receptor's source is a woman in her 50s with HIV. The genes are TRBV7-2 and TRBJ1-2, with no clear D. CDR3 nucleotide sequence: TGTGCCAGCAGCTTAGCGTCCGGCTACACCTTC. Protein product: CASSLASGYTF.